There are a few counts of the clone carrying this T cell receptor (beta chain). Its antigen remains unidentified. This sample was included in a study of T cell repertoires in cytomegalovirus infection. Across the study: HLA-B-restricted CMV epitopes that are well studied, plus recently identified HLA-C-restricted ones, were used by the study. Public signatures in TCR beta pointed to CMV infection and matching HLA type. Study findings and constraints: Cumulative frequency (of public TCR beta family members) identified carriers of CMV plus the relevant HLA. CMV-specific TCR beta clonotypes restricted by HLA-C dominated the ex vivo response.

Looked up from germline, CDR1 is SGHTA and CDR2 is FQGNSA. Unmatched junction bases numbered 11, after V lost 6 bases and J lost 5 bases. The CDR3 runs 16 residues. TCRdb re-called the reads with MiXCR, one entry per CDR3 protein. Among roughly 160,000 distinct CDR3 sequences listed, about 20% were seen once. The source was CD8+ T cells from cultured PBMCs, collected from culture after CMV antigen stimulation. The rearrangement uses TRBV7-2 and TRBJ2-1; TRBD2 matches at 9 bases. This receptor was taken from a human donor in good health (CMV status not recorded). Some clones in this sample may be carry-over from other donors' samples. CDR3 in amino acids: CASRATLAGRHNEQFF. Written as DNA, the CDR3 is TGTGCCAGCAGGGCAACCCTAGCGGGGAGACACAATGAGCAGTTCTTC.